The clone carrying this T cell receptor (beta chain) was picked up many times. The data originate from a study of T cell repertoires in cytomegalovirus infection. TCRdb processed the reads anew with MiXCR; each CDR3 protein has one entry. Among 150,000 to 160,000 distinct CDR3 sequences, about 25% were seen once, and the ten largest hold approximately 11%. Germline CDR1 and CDR2: SGHTA and FQGNSA. V lost 2 bases and J lost 4, with 14 bases in between. CDR3 length: 15 amino acids. The clonotype was recovered from a human donor in good health (CMV status not recorded). Some clones in this sample may be carry-over from other donors' samples. The chain couples TRBV7-2 to TRBJ2-5; D may be TRBD2 (7 bases). The sequencing sample was made of PBMCs. The CDR3, as DNA: TGTGCCAGCAGCTTATCTGGGAGGGGGGGAGAGACCCAGTACTTC. It is translated as CASSLSGRGGETQYF.